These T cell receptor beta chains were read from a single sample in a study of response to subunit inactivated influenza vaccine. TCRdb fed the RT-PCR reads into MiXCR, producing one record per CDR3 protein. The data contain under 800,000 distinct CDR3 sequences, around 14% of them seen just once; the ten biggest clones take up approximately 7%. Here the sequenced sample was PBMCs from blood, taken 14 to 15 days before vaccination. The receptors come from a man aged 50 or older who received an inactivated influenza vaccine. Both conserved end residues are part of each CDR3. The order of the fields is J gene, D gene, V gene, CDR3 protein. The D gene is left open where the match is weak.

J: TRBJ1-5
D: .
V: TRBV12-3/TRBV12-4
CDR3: CASSFSGEGNQPQHF

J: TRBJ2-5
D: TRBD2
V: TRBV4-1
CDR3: CASSQGWGGAEETQYF

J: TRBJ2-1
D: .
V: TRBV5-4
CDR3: CASSLIQEYNEQFF

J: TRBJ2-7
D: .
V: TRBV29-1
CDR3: CSVSGSYPPYEQYF

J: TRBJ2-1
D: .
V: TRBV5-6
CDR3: CASSLELGSHEQFF

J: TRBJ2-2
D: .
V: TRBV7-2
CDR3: CASSPDSWGAGELFF

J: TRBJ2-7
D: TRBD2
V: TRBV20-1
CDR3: CSAREEPSGRALEQYF

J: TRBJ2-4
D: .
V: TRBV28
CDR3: CASSAPGPLRDIQYF

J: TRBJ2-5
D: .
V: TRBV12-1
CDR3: CASREYKTQYF

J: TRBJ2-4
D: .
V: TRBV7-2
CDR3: CASSLDGGSAKNIQYF

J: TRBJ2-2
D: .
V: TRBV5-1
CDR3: CASSSQGVGTGELFF

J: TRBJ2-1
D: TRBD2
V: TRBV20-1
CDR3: CSAPRGSGGSSYNEQFF

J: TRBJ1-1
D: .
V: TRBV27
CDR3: CASSLSWQGTEAFF

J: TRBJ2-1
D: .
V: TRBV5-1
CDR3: CASSLTPHNEQFF

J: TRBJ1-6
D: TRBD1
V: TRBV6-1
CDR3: CASRHRDRDSPLHF

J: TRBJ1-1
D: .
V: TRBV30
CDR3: CAWSGGAVTFF

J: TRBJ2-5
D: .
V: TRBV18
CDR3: CASSTTVGETQYF

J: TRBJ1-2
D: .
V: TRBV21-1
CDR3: CASSNRGTGNGPGYTF

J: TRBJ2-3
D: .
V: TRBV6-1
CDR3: CASSERRSGRSGDTQYF

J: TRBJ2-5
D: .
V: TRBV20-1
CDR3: CCARADLRNLQETQYF

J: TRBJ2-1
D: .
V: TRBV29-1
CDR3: CSVDWRGIDNEQFF

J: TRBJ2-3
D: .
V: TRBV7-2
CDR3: CASTTEIRTGGDRYF

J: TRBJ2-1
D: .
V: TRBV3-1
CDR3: CASSPDPSAYNEQFF

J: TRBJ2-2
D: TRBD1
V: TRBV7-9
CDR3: CASSPRTGGYGELFF

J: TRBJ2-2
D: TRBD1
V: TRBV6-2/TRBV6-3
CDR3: CASSYLRGMGTGELFF

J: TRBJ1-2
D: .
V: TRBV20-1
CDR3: CSAMNRVSRGYTF

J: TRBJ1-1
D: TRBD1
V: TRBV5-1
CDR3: CASSRDSRGEAIF

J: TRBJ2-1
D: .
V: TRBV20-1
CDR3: CSARGILYNEQFF

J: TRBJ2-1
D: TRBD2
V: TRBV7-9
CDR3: CASSPLRGGSYNEQFF

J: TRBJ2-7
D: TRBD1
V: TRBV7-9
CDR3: CASSLWKGANIYEQYF

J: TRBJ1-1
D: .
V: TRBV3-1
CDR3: CASRSGGIEAFF

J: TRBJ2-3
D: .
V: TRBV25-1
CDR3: CASSRGDSTDTQYF

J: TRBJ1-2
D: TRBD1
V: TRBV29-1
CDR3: CSVTGISADTF

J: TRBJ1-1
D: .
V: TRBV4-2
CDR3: CASSQDRANTEAFF

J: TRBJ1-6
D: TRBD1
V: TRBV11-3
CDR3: CASRRGVTGEYSPLHF

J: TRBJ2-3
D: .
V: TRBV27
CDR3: CASSRSWSESDTQYF

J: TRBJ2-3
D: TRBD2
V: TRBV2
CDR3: CASRELSTSFSDTQYF

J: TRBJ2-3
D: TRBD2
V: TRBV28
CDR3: CASSLLVAGVSVTDTQYF

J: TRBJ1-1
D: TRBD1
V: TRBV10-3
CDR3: CAIKVSDREWSEAFF

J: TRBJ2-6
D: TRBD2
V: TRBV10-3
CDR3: CAISKEWTSVWTGANVLTF

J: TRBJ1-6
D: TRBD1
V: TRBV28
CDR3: CASSFRQSWDRGNSPLHF